This T cell receptor beta chain was observed in a study of blood T cell repertoires in COVID-19. TCRdb's copy holds only in-frame clones and misses some; the assay was immunoSEQ multiplex PCR. This sample has 360,000 or so clones; around 87% occur once, and the top ten carry 5% to 8.5%. V was pared by 5 bases and J by 3 bases, with 9 bases of the junction left unmatched. Germline lookup yields CDR1 SQVTM and CDR2 ANQGSEA. The CDR3 loop spans 14 amino acids. V gene TRBV29-1 combines with J gene TRBJ1-2, with TRBD1 matching over 7 bases. Sequenced input: peripheral blood. The sequence derives from a man aged 18-30 years with active or convalescent COVID-19. DNA for the CDR3: TGCAGCGTTACCCCCCTCGACAGGGACTATGGCTACACCTTC. Translating gives CSVTPLDRDYGYTF. Using reference TRBV29-1 and TRBJ1-2 for the parts outside the CDR3, the full variable domain is SAVISQKPSRDICQRGTSLTIQCQVDSQVTMMFWYRQQPGQSLTLIATANQGSEATYESGFVIDKFPISRPNLTFSTLTVSNMSPEDSSIYLCSVTPLDRDYGYTFGSGTRLTVV.